This T cell receptor beta chain emerged from a study of somatic mutations in cytotoxic T cells in rheumatoid arthritis. The CDR3 loop spans 15 amino acids. V lost 2 bases to trimming and J lost 3 bases; unmatched junction nucleotides: 5. The germline CDR1 and CDR2 sequences are SNHLY and FYNNEI. The assay was immunoSEQ multiplex PCR, and TCRdb's table has in-frame clones only and misses some. The sample shows almost 15,000 clones, around 70% of them seen only once. This clone was detected only once. The same CDR3 can be traced to other DNA sequences in this sample. J is TRBJ1-2 and V is TRBV2; 8 nucleotides align to TRBD1. The sequencing sample was made of CD8+ T cells sorted from blood. The clonotype was recovered from an adult with rheumatoid arthritis. The CDR3 region is CASSEPTGADYGYTF. CDR3 in DNA: TGTGCCAGCAGTGAACCGACAGGGGCGGACTATGGCTACACCTTC. Full variable domain (missing parts from reference TRBV2 and TRBJ1-2): EPEVTQTPSHQVTQMGQEVILRCVPISNHLYFYWYRQILGQKVEFLVSFYNNEISEKSEIFDDQFSVERPDGSNFTLKIRSTKLEDSAMYFCASSEPTGADYGYTFGSGTRLTVV.